This T cell receptor beta chain was captured in a study of TIL therapy for anti-PD-1-resistant metastatic lung cancer. At the level of the study: Progressing patients received lymphodepletion, expanded TIL infusion and IL-2. Four tumors were EGFR-mutant and two were ALK-rearranged. Median tumor mutation burden was under 1.9 mutations per megabase.

Time point described: pre-treatment sample, taken before nivolumab and TIL therapy. Trimming removed 4 bases at V and 4 bases at J, with 12 bases between. The length of the CDR3 is 13 residues. Germline V CDR1 and CDR2: SGDLS, YYNGEE. The libraries were made with immunoSEQ v3. The method was immunoSEQ multiplex PCR; TCRdb's version includes in-frame clones alone and lacks a portion of them. The table has about 50,000 clones, 65% to 80% seen once. The sample consisted of blood, taken at baseline. The V and J genes are TRBV9 and TRBJ2-7; D possibly uses TRBD1 or TRBD2 (5 bases each). The receptor was derived from a woman aged 30 to 85 with non-small cell lung cancer. The CDR3 DNA is TGTGCCAGCAGCCCCCAGGGACCTTACGAGCAGTACTTC. This sequence encodes CASSPQGPYEQYF.